This T cell receptor beta chain was identified during a study of lymphopenia after photon versus proton radiotherapy. The study's findings and limits: Oligoclonal CD8+ Temra expansion after nadir drove photon patients' diversity drop.

Concerning this clone itself: Its cognate antigen is unknown.

The data were produced by immunoSEQ multiplex PCR, yet TCRdb's version contains in-frame clones alone and is incomplete. Among 15,000 to 20,000 clones, about 88% were seen once, and the ten largest hold approximately 61%. The CDR3 extends over 19 amino acids. V gave up 2 bases and J gave up 6 bases, with 26 bases separating them. From germline, CDR1 is LGHNT and CDR2 FRNRAP. Sequencing was performed on peripheral blood, taken from a patient treated with proton-based radiotherapy. The receptor comes from a woman aged 55-69 years with cholangiocarcinoma. Some clones in this sample may be carry-over from other donors' samples. The chain carries TRBV12-5 and TRBJ1-5; maybe TRBD1 (5 bases). The CDR3 is CASGLTHDGTPGGSQPQHF. The CDR3, as DNA: TGTGCTAGTGGTTTGACACACGACGGGACGCCCGGCGGGAGTCAGCCCCAGCATTTT.